These T cell receptor beta chains were read from a single sample in a study of memory B cells and T cells in multiple sclerosis. The assay was immunoSEQ multiplex PCR, and TCRdb's table has in-frame clones only and misses some. The sample includes roughly 30,000 clones, about 83% of them seen just once. No antigen is known for these receptors. The specimen sequenced was PBMCs from blood kept in culture. These receptor sequences come from a human donor with multiple sclerosis. The CDR3 runs from the conserved cysteine through the conserved F or W. The D gene is left open where the match is weak. Where a row states a size, it is once, few, many or the class of an expanded clone; other rows omit it.

V	D	length	J	size	CDR3	DNA
TRBV7-8	.	13	TRBJ1-1	.	CASSALRGTEAFF	TGTGCCAGCAGCGCATTGCGGGGCACTGAAGCTTTCTTT
TRBV28	.	15	TRBJ2-1	.	CASTTQAGSYNEQFF	TGTGCCAGCACCACCCAGGCGGGCTCCTACAATGAGCAGTTCTTC
TRBV7-2	.	14	TRBJ1-2	.	CASSSFRAIGGYTF	TGTGCCAGCAGCTCTTTCAGGGCCATTGGGGGCTACACCTTC
TRBV5-1	.	15	TRBJ2-2	.	CASSLAGANTGELFF	TGCGCCAGCAGCTTGGCGGGGGCGAACACCGGGGAGCTGTTTTTT
TRBV9	TRBD2	18	TRBJ2-3	.	CASSVAGLAGGPTDTQYF	TGTGCCAGCAGCGTAGCAGGACTAGCGGGAGGGCCGACAGATACGCAGTATTTT
TRBV2	.	13	TRBJ1-1	.	CASRVPLNTEAFF	TGTGCCAGCAGGGTGCCCTTGAACACTGAAGCTTTCTTT
TRBV5-6	TRBD2	16	TRBJ2-3	.	CASQGLAGGSTDTQYF	TGTGCCAGCCAGGGACTAGCGGGAGGGAGCACAGATACGCAGTATTTT
TRBV6-5	.	15	TRBJ1-5	.	CASSYPHDSNQPQHF	TGTGCCAGCAGTTACCCGCACGATAGCAATCAGCCCCAGCATTTT
TRBV27	TRBD1	14	TRBJ1-3	.	CASSFLGTGRTIYF	TGTGCCAGCAGTTTCCTGGGGACAGGTCGGACCATATATTTT
TRBV28	TRBD2	13	TRBJ2-7	.	CASRERESSEQYF	TGTGCCAGCAGGGAGCGGGAGTCGAGCGAGCAGTACTTC
TRBV2	TRBD2	15	TRBJ2-3	.	CATQGLAGVLDTQYF	TGTGCCACCCAAGGACTAGCGGGAGTTCTAGATACGCAGTATTTT
TRBV30	.	16	TRBJ2-6	large	CAWSVPAGNGANVLTF	TGTGCCTGGAGTGTACCGGCAGGGAATGGGGCCAACGTCCTGACTTTC
TRBV15	.	16	TRBJ2-6	.	CATSIHQSSGANVLTF	TGTGCCACCAGCATCCACCAAAGCTCTGGGGCCAACGTCCTGACTTTC
TRBV25-1	TRBD1	16	TRBJ2-1	.	CASSEYGQGTYNEQFF	TGTGCCAGCAGTGAATATGGACAGGGGACTTACAATGAGCAGTTCTTC
TRBV6-1	.	14	TRBJ1-2	.	CASSGLGVGYGYTF	TGTGCCAGCAGTGGTTTAGGGGTAGGCTATGGCTACACCTTC
TRBV5-4	.	11	TRBJ2-7	.	CASSQGGEQYF	TGTGCCAGCAGCCAGGGAGGTGAGCAGTACTTC
TRBV7-9	.	13	TRBJ1-1	.	CASTTERRTEAFF	TGTGCCAGCACGACCGAGCGAAGGACTGAAGCTTTCTTT
TRBV19	.	14	TRBJ1-2	.	CASSIGQGLLGYTF	TGTGCCAGTAGTATCGGCCAGGGGCTTCTTGGCTACACCTTC
TRBV5-6	TRBD2	15	TRBJ2-1	.	CASSLPSGVYNEQFF	TGTGCCAGCAGCTTGCCTAGCGGAGTATACAATGAGCAGTTCTTC
TRBV10-3	TRBD1	15	TRBJ2-1	.	CAISVTGTGENEQFF	TGTGCCATCAGTGTAACCGGGACAGGGGAAAATGAGCAGTTCTTC
TRBV5-1	.	15	TRBJ2-1	.	CASSLVEGAGFEQFF	TGCGCCAGCAGCTTGGTTGAGGGAGCGGGCTTTGAGCAGTTCTTC
TRBV28	.	14	TRBJ1-2	few	CASSFSQSNYGYTF	TGTGCCAGCAGTTTTTCGCAGTCTAACTATGGCTACACCTTC
TRBV5-1	.	17	TRBJ2-4	.	CASSPSMGGDPKNIQYF	TGCGCCAGCAGCCCATCAATGGGCGGGGATCCCAAAAACATTCAGTACTTC
TRBV27	TRBD2	17	TRBJ2-7	once	CASRRTSGGYQTYEQYF	TGTGCCAGCAGAAGGACTAGCGGGGGGTACCAGACCTACGAGCAGTACTTC
TRBV11-1	TRBD2	16	TRBJ2-1	.	CASSLQLAGGPVEQFF	TGTGCCAGCAGCTTACAGCTAGCGGGAGGGCCCGTTGAGCAGTTCTTC
TRBV4-3	TRBD2	16	TRBJ2-7	few	CASSQGLAEYTSEQYF	TGCGCCAGCAGCCAAGGCCTAGCGGAGTATACCTCCGAGCAGTACTTC
TRBV7-8	.	13	TRBJ2-1	.	CASSFRWNNEQFF	TGTGCCAGCAGCTTTCGCTGGAACAATGAGCAGTTCTTC
TRBV20-1	.	11	TRBJ2-5	.	CSARVKETQYF	TGCAGTGCTAGAGTAAAAGAGACCCAGTACTTC
TRBV11-2	TRBD1	16	TRBJ2-7	.	CASSLDLAGGNYEQYF	TGTGCCAGCAGCTTAGATCTTGCAGGGGGCAACTACGAGCAGTACTTC
TRBV19	TRBD2	13	TRBJ2-3	.	CASRGLEGDTQYF	TGTGCCAGCCGCGGACTAGAAGGAGATACGCAGTATTTT
TRBV5-1	.	14	TRBJ2-7	.	CASSFNRDSVEQYF	TGCGCCAGCAGCTTTAACAGGGATTCGGTCGAGCAGTACTTC
TRBV19	.	16	TRBJ1-3	.	CASSISLGVSGNTIYF	TGTGCCAGTAGTATTTCTCTGGGTGTCTCTGGAAACACCATATATTTT
TRBV5-1	.	15	TRBJ2-7	.	CASSLAGSLIDEQYF	TGCGCCAGCTCCCTGGCTGGCAGCTTGATCGACGAGCAGTACTTC
TRBV28	.	13	TRBJ2-5	.	CASSLIPLGTQYF	TGTGCCAGCAGTTTGATACCCTTGGGGACCCAGTACTTC
TRBV19	TRBD2	16	TRBJ2-3	.	CASRRASGGRRDTQYF	TGTGCCAGTAGGAGGGCTAGCGGGGGGAGACGAGATACGCAGTATTTT
TRBV18	.	14	TRBJ1-4	.	CASSAGLQGEKLFF	TGTGCCAGCTCAGCAGGGCTTCAGGGTGAAAAACTGTTTTTT
TRBV6-1	.	16	TRBJ2-3	.	CASSVKTASSTDTQYF	TGTGCCAGCAGTGTAAAGACAGCCTCTAGCACAGATACGCAGTATTTT
TRBV9	.	14	TRBJ1-2	.	CASSVALGGYGYTF	TGTGCCAGCAGCGTAGCCCTAGGGGGCTATGGCTACACCTTC
TRBV19	TRBD2	16	TRBJ2-2	once	CASSMTGGRGTGELFF	TGTGCCAGTAGTATGACGGGGGGGCGGGGCACCGGGGAGCTGTTTTTT
TRBV30	.	10	TRBJ2-1	.	CAWSEVEQFF	TGTGCCTGGAGTGAGGTTGAGCAGTTCTTC
TRBV7-3	.	13	TRBJ1-1	.	CASSRGGNTEAFF	TGTGCCAGCAGCCGGGGGGGAAACACTGAAGCTTTCTTT
TRBV12-5	TRBD1	15	TRBJ1-6	.	CASGLGGQVASPLHF	TGTGCTAGTGGTTTGGGCGGACAGGTGGCTTCACCCCTCCACTTT
TRBV12-2	.	16	TRBJ2-7	.	CASRLDLWTVPPEQYF	TGTGCAAGTCGCTTAGATTTGTGGACAGTGCCCCCCGAGCAGTACTTC
TRBV9	.	15	TRBJ1-3	.	CASSVDPGSGNTIYF	TGTGCCAGCAGCGTAGATCCAGGGTCTGGAAACACCATATATTTT
TRBV6-4	.	11	TRBJ1-4	.	CASTTDEKLFF	TGTGCCAGCACCACAGATGAAAAACTGTTTTTT
TRBV19	.	14	TRBJ2-7	.	CASSNPTEAYEQYF	TGTGCCAGTAGTAACCCGACAGAGGCCTACGAGCAGTACTTC
TRBV10-3	.	14	TRBJ2-7	.	CAISELVSSYEQYF	TGTGCCATCAGTGAGTTGGTGAGCTCCTACGAGCAGTACTTC
TRBV7-9	.	14	TRBJ2-3	.	CASSRGLSTDTQYF	TGTGCCAGCAGCCGCGGACTGAGCACAGATACGCAGTATTTT
TRBV29-1	.	13	TRBJ2-1	.	CSVAGRVSNEQFF	TGCAGCGTTGCAGGCAGGGTAAGCAATGAGCAGTTCTTC